Following are 3 T cell receptor beta chains from one sample sequenced in a study of patients and donors after allogeneic stem cell transplantation. TCRdb re-called the RT-PCR reads with MiXCR, one entry per CDR3 protein. The sample lists a few thousand distinct CDR3 sequences; about 31% were seen once. Sequenced sample: blood, either unsorted or a sorted T cell fraction (not recorded which). The receptors shown here come from a human donor who was either an allogeneic HSCT recipient or a stem cell or donor lymphocyte infusion donor (not recorded which). It is not recorded whose cells these are; they may come from a transplant donor.

The chain links TRBV10-3 to TRBJ1-5; D may be TRBD1 (5 bases). V shed 8 bases and J shed 0 bases, with 8 bases lying between them. This CDR3 is built from 13 residues. The germline V gene encodes CDR1 ENHRY and CDR2 SYGVKD. The CDR3 bases are TGTGCCATCGGGGGAGATAGCAATCAGCCCCAGCATTTT. As protein: CAIGGDSNQPQHF.

Within the sample, this clonotype is medium-sized (0.01 to 0.1%). The gene calls are TRBV7-2 and TRBJ2-3; D call uncertain. Trimming left V 3 bases short and J 2 bases short, with 12 bases between. This CDR3 has 15 residues. Germline V gene lookup returns CDR1 SGHTA and CDR2 FQGNSA. CDR3 sequence reads: CASSFTDTYTDTQYF. The CDR3, as DNA: TGTGCCAGCAGCTTTACTGACACGTACACAGATACGCAGTATTTT.

This clonotype was counted only a few times. The gene calls are TRBV20-1 and TRBJ2-5, with 16 nucleotides matching TRBD2. The germline V gene encodes CDR1 DFQATT and CDR2 SNEGSKA (reference sequence). The CDR3 runs to 18 residues. J gave up 3 bases and V 4 bases, and 11 bases lay outside the gene matches. The CDR3 loop is CSANPGLAGGVFEETQYF. In nucleotides, the CDR3 is TGCAGTGCTAACCCGGGACTAGCGGGAGGGGTCTTCGAAGAGACCCAGTACTTC.